This TCR beta chain was captured in a study of shared clonotypes between healthy human individuals (dated by TCRdb to the early 2020s). Broadly, across the study: The cohort comprised a couple of women and a few men aged 18 to 49 years. For each donor, CD4 naive and CD4 memory were each run on three plates, CD8 naive on two plates, and CD8 memory on one plate. To estimate repertoire size and how much clonotypes are shared between individuals, the study performed deep sequencing of blood TCR repertoires from a few healthy adults. Libraries were prepared and TCR repertoires were sequenced by different laboratories using diverse techniques, in order to increase sequencing depth and limit assay-specific biases. Per donor, leukapheresis produced somewhere between about 0.94 and 8.9 billion PBMCs.

TCR CDR3 regions were amplified from genomic DNA by multiplex PCR using the deep immunoSEQ assay. Extracted genomic DNA from each cell subset was distributed evenly across all wells of several immunoSEQ 96-well plates, and each plate was treated as a replicate. For sorted subsets, each replicate PCR was loaded with roughly 200 ng genomic DNA, equivalent to roughly 30,000 T cell genomes. Purified libraries were measured with a Qubit 3.0 fluorometer, size-checked on a Bioanalyzer 2100, and measured again with the KAPA Library Quantification kit. Each immunoSEQ 96-well plate was sequenced on its own single-read 150-cycle Illumina NextSeq 550 flow cell. Per the original workflow: Because the immunoSEQ output held only junctional sequences and lacked quality scores, the filtering could not match the filtering applied to full-length reads. To assign V/J genes and CDR3, sequences were annotated against IMGT germline references using PyIR, a Python wrapper for IgBLAST v1.9. Reads were filtered out if the reads had weak V/J assignments (E-value above 1e-6), no CDR3, stop codons, out-of-frame junctions, or ambiguous translated residues. V3J clonotypes were defined as sequences sharing the same inferred V gene, J gene, and CDR3 amino acid sequence. The percentage overlap between two repertoires was calculated by dividing the number of shared unique clonotypes by the size of the smaller repertoire. Richness of each repertoire was evaluated using RTK rarefaction, the Chao1 estimator, and Recon v2.1 estimates of unobserved clonotypes. OLGA was used to compute generation probabilities for all TCRbeta clonotypes that the gDNA method yielded from a handful of donors. TCRdb provides this immuneACCESS table in a form limited to in-frame rearrangements. Some clones are lacking; in checked studies, under half of them reflect an unresolved V gene, and why the rest are absent is not known. The D gene and trimming were derived from the DNA, and the V and J assignments and clone size from that table. For this sample the table gives over a million clones, of which approximately 98.5% were detected only once. The ten largest clones capture around 0.33% of the sample.

From V the trimming removes 2 bases and from J it removes 1 base, while the gene matches leave 10 bases of the junction unaccounted for. Per the germline V gene (reference sequence), SEHNR is the CDR1 and FQNEAQ is the CDR2. The CDR3 runs 18 amino acids, cysteine and phenylalanine included. The DNA shown is the 54-base CDR3, in frame from base 1. As for this clone: Its antigen has not been determined. No much larger clone exists at a distance of one base, and base qualities are not known.

Donors were healthy HIV-negative adults with no recently reported acute infections or vaccinations. All donors were Caucasian adults living in Nashville, Tennessee, USA. CD4+ T cells were enriched through magnetic negative selection, after which naive cells were positively selected on CD45RA and the remaining negative fraction served as the memory subset. Blood was collected by leukapheresis, and PBMCs were isolated by Ficoll-Histopaque density gradient centrifugation and then cryopreserved in liquid nitrogen vapor phase. Analytical flow cytometry was used to check the purity and quantity of each magnetically sorted T cell population. Genomic DNA was isolated from every sorted fraction and measured by UV absorbance on a Nanodrop 2000c. On the study overall, not on this receptor specifically: The genetic and exposure-history diversity represented was limited by the small number of donors. Pairwise subsampling indicated that sequencing depth was expected to affect the degree of clonotype sharing among donors. Sharing across four donors was observed for around 4.8% of naive CD4, about 3.2% of naive CD8, 2% to 2.5% of memory CD4, and approximately 0.41% of memory CD8 clonotypes. Naive subsets generally had larger estimated clonotype richness than memory subsets did. Sampling was restricted to blood, and TCR repertoires in tissue are likely to differ from TCR repertoires in blood. Even with the large sequencing depth, rarefaction of the sorted-subset datasets indicated that sequencing was incomplete. Compared with non-shared clonotypes, clonotypes shared by all four sorted-subset donors had higher generation probabilities.

This receptor chain uses TRBV7-9 and TRBJ2-3; 9 bases in the junction line up with TRBD1. This receptor was taken from a man aged 25 to 40 in good health. The material sequenced was naive CD4+ T cells sorted from blood. The sample's cell subset or site label is to be understood as: CD45RA+ positively selected. The DNA sequence is as follows: TGTGCCAGCAGCTTATCCCCACAGGGGGCGAGTGGCACAGATACGCAGTATTTT. Its protein product is CASSLSPQGASGTDTQYF.